One sample yielded the 30 T cell receptor beta chains listed below, sequenced in a study of early T cells in non-severe SARS-CoV-2 infection. TCRdb re-called the 5' RACE reads with MiXCR, one entry per CDR3 protein. Found here are 80,000 to 100,000 distinct CDR3 sequences, roughly an eighth of them singletons; the top ten hold approximately 7%. Source material: whole blood. The receptor set was obtained from an adult who was a healthcare worker with PCR-confirmed SARS-CoV-2 infection or an uninfected control (not recorded which).

This clonotype has just a few counts. The rearrangement uses TRBV9 and TRBJ1-5; 7 bases are a match to TRBD1. Per the germline V gene, CDR1 is SGDLS and CDR2 is YYNGEE. The CDR3 runs 15 residues. The V and J ends lost 0 bases and 2 bases, in that order; junction bases with no gene match: 2. The chain's CDR3 is CASSVGGTGNQPQHF. As DNA, the CDR3 is TGTGCCAGCAGCGTAGGAGGGACAGGCAATCAGCCCCAGCATTTT.

Ten or more counts support this clonotype. The V and J genes are TRBV27 and TRBJ2-2, with a weak D call TRBD2 (6 bases). The CDR3 totals 16 residues. V was pared by 4 bases and J by 0 bases, with 12 bases between. Germline assignment: CDR1 MNHEY and CDR2 SMNVEV (reference sequence). The CDR3 sequence: CASSWGGVPNTGELFF. In DNA form, the CDR3 reads TGTGCCAGCAGTTGGGGCGGGGTGCCGAACACCGGGGAGCTGTTTTTT.

The table lists this clonotype with many counts. This chain connects TRBV6-1 to TRBJ2-1; no firm D call. Germline V gene data show CDR1 as MNHNS and CDR2 as SASEGT. The CDR3 covers 15 residues. Between the trimmed V and J ends, which lost 6 bases and 10 bases, there was a span of 22 bases. The DNA of the CDR3 is TGTGCCAGCAGGAACAAAATTATAGACATAGGGGAGCAGTTCTTC. It specifies CASRNKIIDIGEQFF.

This clonotype was seen at least ten times. V and J are TRBV5-6 and TRBJ2-1, with D possibly being TRBD1 or TRBD2 (5 bases each). The germline CDR1 and CDR2 sequences are SGHDT and YYEEEE. The V gene lost 0 bases and the J gene lost 8 bases, with 9 bases spanning the gap. The length of the CDR3 is 13 residues. The CDR3 here is CASSLVRGHEQFF. The CDR3 bases are TGTGCCAGCAGCTTGGTTAGGGGACATGAGCAGTTCTTC.

The chain employs TRBV20-1 and TRBJ2-3, with 10 positions matching TRBD2. The germline V gene has CDR1 DFQATT and CDR2 SNEGSKA (reference sequence). Germline trimming cut 5 bases from V and 6 bases from J; bases unmatched to any gene: 8. This CDR3 has 14 residues. The CDR3 loop reads CSAPSGRGGDTQYF. CDR3 DNA: TGCAGTGCTCCAAGCGGGAGGGGGGGCGATACGCAGTATTTT.

This chain joins TRBV4-1 and TRBJ2-1, with D possibly TRBD2 on 6 matching bases. This CDR3 has 16 amino acids. Per germline, CDR1 MGHRA and CDR2 YSYEKL. Trimming cost V 3 bases and J 0 bases, with 12 bases left between them. The CDR3 coding sequence is TGCGCCAGCAGCCAGGAGGGACTCCTCTCCTACAATGAGCAGTTCTTC. Amino acids: CASSQEGLLSYNEQFF.

The chain joins TRBV3-1 to TRBJ2-3; no reliable D call. Germline lookup yields CDR1 LGHDT and CDR2 YNNKEL (reference sequence). V was clipped by 2 bases and J by 3 bases, with 9 bases between them. CDR3 length equals 14 residues. The CDR3 protein is CASSQRMRTDTQYF. CDR3 DNA: TGTGCCAGCAGCCAAAGGATGAGGACAGATACGCAGTATTTT.

The chain couples TRBV20-1 to TRBJ2-5; TRBD2 agrees at 13 bases. The V segment lost 5 bases and the J segment 5 bases; nucleotides outside the gene matches: 5. CDR1 DFQATT and CDR2 SNEGSKA come from the germline V gene (reference sequence). The CDR3 sequence is 14 residues long. Here the CDR3 DNA reads TGCAGTGCTCCTGGACTAGCGGGAGAGGAGACCCAGTACTTC. Amino acids: CSAPGLAGEETQYF.

This clonotype was found a few times. DNA of the CDR3: TGCAGCGTTGAAAAGACACAGGGCTACGAGCAGTACTTC. Protein: CSVEKTQGYEQYF. This chain connects TRBV29-1 to TRBJ2-7; D perhaps matches TRBD1 (6 bases). V lost 2 bases and J lost 3, with 11 bases in between. The CDR3 runs to 13 residues. Looked up from germline, CDR1 is SQVTM and CDR2 is ANQGSEA.

This clonotype was seen repeatedly, ten times or more. The gene calls are TRBV3-1 and TRBJ1-1; TRBD1 matches at 10 bases. CDR1 is LGHDT, CDR2 YNNKEL, per germline (reference sequence). The CDR3 totals 15 residues. V lost 4 bases, J lost 2 bases, and 4 bases stayed unmatched. CDR3 in DNA: TGTGCCAGCAGCCGCCGGGACAGGGGAAACACTGAAGCTTTCTTT. Protein: CASSRRDRGNTEAFF.

The table lists this clonotype with many counts. The chain has TRBV2 and TRBJ1-2; no clear D. V gave up 5 bases and J gave up 6 bases, with 13 bases separating them. Germline CDR1 and CDR2: SNHLY and FYNNEI. CDR3 length equals 13 residues. CDR3: CASSPEMGNGYTF. CDR3 nucleotide sequence: TGTGCCAGCAGTCCCGAGATGGGGAATGGCTACACCTTC.

J is TRBJ2-7 and V is TRBV15, with D possibly being TRBD1 or TRBD2 (5 bases each). Germline values: CDR1 LNHNV, CDR2 YYDKDF (reference sequence). V gave up 1 base and J gave up 6 bases, with 13 bases separating them. This CDR3 comprises 14 residues. The CDR3 bases are TGTGCCACCAGCAGAGGTGGGGACCGATCCGAGCAGTACTTC. It is translated as CATSRGGDRSEQYF.

This clonotype showed up just a few times. The CDR3 sequence: CASSLKGNQPQHF. CDR3 DNA sequence: TGTGCCAGCAGCTTAAAGGGCAATCAGCCCCAGCATTTT. J is TRBJ1-5 and V is TRBV7-2; the D is unclear. Germline V gene sequence: CDR1 SGHTA, CDR2 FQGNSA. V lost 2 bases and J lost 2, with 4 bases in between. The CDR3 extends over 13 amino acids. Supplemented by reference TRBV7-2 and TRBJ1-5, the full variable domain reads GAGVSQSPSNKVTEKGKDVELRCDPISGHTALYWYRQSLGQGLEFLIYFQGNSAPDKSGLPSDRFSAERTGGSVSTLTIQRTQQEDSAVYLCASSLKGNQPQHFGDGTRLSIL.

The chain carries TRBV10-2 and TRBJ2-1; 7 bases agree with TRBD2. The ends lost 3 bases at V and 8 bases at J; junction bases unmatched: 7. The germline V gene encodes CDR1 WSHSY and CDR2 SAAADI. This CDR3 has 14 residues. The CDR3 nucleotides are TGCGCCAGCAGTGACCCGTGGACTAGGGATGAGCAGTTCTTC. This gives the protein CASSDPWTRDEQFF.

This chain links TRBV9 with TRBJ2-7; 9 nucleotides line up with TRBD2. This CDR3 is 15 amino acids long. Germline V CDR1 and CDR2: SGDLS, YYNGEE. The V and J ends lost 0 bases and 5 bases, in that order; junction bases with no gene match: 6. In DNA form, the CDR3 reads TGTGCCAGCAGCGTAGGGGCTAGCGGGGCGAACGAGCAGTACTTC. Translated, it gives CASSVGASGANEQYF.

This clonotype was seen at least ten times. This chain uses TRBV6-2 or TRBV6-3 with TRBJ2-1; D might be TRBD2 (6 bases). The CDR3 is made up of 13 amino acids. Germline lookup yields CDR1 MNHEY and CDR2 SVGEGT. V was clipped by 2 bases and J by 9 bases, with 11 bases between them. This CDR3 reads CASSYVLGGEQFF. In nucleotides, the CDR3 is TGTGCCAGCAGTTACGTATTGGGGGGTGAGCAGTTCTTC.

A few counts support this clonotype. V usage is TRBV18 and J usage is TRBJ2-3; D assignment may be TRBD1 or TRBD2 (6 bases each). This CDR3 has 14 residues. Germline assignment: CDR1 KGHSH and CDR2 LQKENI. V was cut by 6 bases and J by 1 base, with 11 bases left in between. The CDR3 protein is CASSRDTGTDTQYF. In nucleotides, the CDR3 is TGTGCCAGCTCGCGGGACACAGGCACAGATACGCAGTATTTT.

The genes are TRBV7-2 and TRBJ2-3; 11 positions match TRBD2. V dropped 1 base and J dropped 8; count of bases not matched to a gene: 5. Per the germline V gene, CDR1 is SGHTA and CDR2 is FQGNSA. The CDR3 runs 15 residues. The CDR3 DNA reads TGTGCCAGCAGCTTAGTGGCTCTAGCGGGGGGTACGCAGTATTTT. Amino acid sequence: CASSLVALAGGTQYF. Drawing the rest from reference TRBV7-2 and TRBJ2-3, the complete variable domain is GAGVSQSPSNKVTEKGKDVELRCDPISGHTALYWYRQSLGQGLEFLIYFQGNSAPDKSGLPSDRFSAERTGGSVSTLTIQRTQQEDSAVYLCASSLVALAGGTQYFGPGTRLTVL.

This chain joins TRBV7-9 and TRBJ2-7; perhaps TRBD2 as D (5 bases). V was clipped by 5 bases and J by 4 bases, with 15 bases between them. This CDR3 spans 14 amino acids. Germline lookup yields CDR1 SEHNR and CDR2 FQNEAQ (reference sequence). CDR3 coding DNA: TGTGCCAGCAGCCCCCGGGATTTCCCATACGAGCAGTACTTC. Amino acids: CASSPRDFPYEQYF.

At least ten counts were recorded for this clonotype. The J gene is TRBJ2-1, the V gene TRBV24-1; the D is unclear. With 4 bases removed from V and 10 bases from J, the gap between germline ends came to 16 bases. Germline assignment: CDR1 KGHDR and CDR2 SFDVKD. This CDR3 contains 14 residues. In DNA, the CDR3 is TGTGCCACCAGTGACCCAGGCCGTAGTGAGGAGCAGTTCTTC. Amino acid sequence: CATSDPGRSEEQFF.

The J gene is TRBJ2-7, the V gene TRBV29-1; unclear D gene. Trimming cost V 7 bases and J 3 bases, with 10 bases left between them. The CDR3 runs 11 residues. CDR1 is SQVTM and CDR2 is ANQGSEA in the germline V gene. Here the CDR3 DNA reads TGCAGCGAGAACACAGACTACGAGCAGTACTTC. Translated, it gives CSENTDYEQYF.

This clonotype was seen a few times. The chain links TRBV5-4 to TRBJ1-2, with TRBD1 matching 7 bases. CDR1 and CDR2 from the germline V gene are SGHNT and YYREEE (reference sequence). The CDR3 is made up of 15 amino acids. Trimming removed 0 bases from V and 3 bases from J; junction bases left unmatched: 5. DNA for the CDR3: TGTGCCAGCAGCTTGGAACAGGGGCTAGACTATGGCTACACCTTC. Encoded protein: CASSLEQGLDYGYTF.

This chain connects TRBV18 to TRBJ1-4; maybe TRBD1 (5 bases). Per the germline V gene, CDR1 is KGHSH and CDR2 is LQKENI. V gave up 3 bases and J gave up 0 bases, with 14 bases separating them. There are 17 residues in the CDR3. As DNA, the CDR3 is TGTGCCAGCTCACCGCCAAGGGACGGAGCAACTAATGAAAAACTGTTTTTT. It translates to CASSPPRDGATNEKLFF. The complete variable domain, with remaining parts taken from reference TRBV18 and TRBJ1-4, reads NAGVMQNPRHLVRRRGQEARLRCSPMKGHSHVYWYRQLPEEGLKFMVYLQKENIIDESGMPKERFSAEFPKEGPSILRIQQVVRGDSAAYFCASSPPRDGATNEKLFFGSGTQLSVL.

This clonotype was recorded many times. This rearrangement joins TRBV27 to TRBJ2-7; the D is unclear. The CDR3 sequence is 14 residues long. Germline assignment: CDR1 MNHEY and CDR2 SMNVEV (reference sequence). V was shortened by 0 bases and J by 7 bases, with 13 bases between the two germline ends. The CDR3: CASSLSARVEEQYF. The CDR3, as DNA: TGTGCCAGCAGTTTATCAGCGAGAGTAGAGGAGCAGTACTTC.

This clonotype has ten or more counts. The rearrangement uses TRBV29-1 and TRBJ1-2; possibly TRBD1 for D (6 bases). V was cut by 7 bases and J by 3 bases, with 12 bases left in between. CDR1 is SQVTM, CDR2 ANQGSEA, per germline. The CDR3 length is 12 residues. CDR3 DNA sequence: TGCAGCGCCAGGCCAGGGGACTATGGCTACACCTTC. It translates to CSARPGDYGYTF.

This clonotype was found a few times. The chain uses TRBV27 and TRBJ2-1, with D perhaps TRBD1 (5 bases). CDR1 is MNHEY and CDR2 is SMNVEV in the germline V gene (reference sequence). This CDR3 has 14 amino acids. The ends were cut back, 7 bases at V and 4 bases at J, with 14 bases in the middle. Written as DNA, the CDR3 is TGTGCCAGCAATCAGCAGGACAAATACAATGAGCAGTTCTTC. This codes for CASNQQDKYNEQFF.

The V gene is TRBV7-2, the J gene TRBJ2-3; 16 bases agree with TRBD2. CDR1 and CDR2 (germline): SGHTA, FQGNSA. With 5 bases clipped from V and 1 base from J, the junction kept 15 bases outside the gene matches. This CDR3 region has 21 residues. For the CDR3, the DNA is TGTGCCAGCAGCCACCGCGGTCCGGGACTAGCGGGAGGGCGTCGCACAGATACGCAGTATTTT. Protein sequence: CASSHRGPGLAGGRRTDTQYF.

The chain combines TRBV5-5 with TRBJ2-2; possible D gene TRBD2, 6 bases. Trimming shortened V by 5 bases and J by 6 bases, and 14 bases separated the two germline ends. The CDR3 loop spans 14 amino acids. Looked up from germline, CDR1 is SGHKS and CDR2 is YYEKEE (reference sequence). In nucleotides, the CDR3 is TGTGCCAGCAGTTATGGGCCGGGGGCCGGGGAGCTGTTTTTT. Amino acids: CASSYGPGAGELFF.

The chain uses TRBV7-9 and TRBJ1-1; D gene unclear. The CDR3 sequence is 15 residues long. V gave up 4 bases and J gave up 5 bases, with 17 bases separating them. Per the germline V gene, CDR1 is SEHNR and CDR2 is FQNEAQ (reference sequence). The CDR3 nucleotides are TGTGCCAGCAGCTCTCGGAGGGTGAGGTCGACTGAAGCTTTCTTT. It yields the protein CASSSRRVRSTEAFF.

The chain employs TRBV6-1 and TRBJ2-7; no clear D. V was pared by 7 bases and J by 3 bases, with 19 bases between. The germline V gene has CDR1 MNHNS and CDR2 SASEGT. CDR3 length equals 15 residues. The CDR3 spells CASNTPPASLYEQYF. CDR3 bases: TGTGCCAGCAACACTCCCCCTGCGAGTCTCTACGAGCAGTACTTC.